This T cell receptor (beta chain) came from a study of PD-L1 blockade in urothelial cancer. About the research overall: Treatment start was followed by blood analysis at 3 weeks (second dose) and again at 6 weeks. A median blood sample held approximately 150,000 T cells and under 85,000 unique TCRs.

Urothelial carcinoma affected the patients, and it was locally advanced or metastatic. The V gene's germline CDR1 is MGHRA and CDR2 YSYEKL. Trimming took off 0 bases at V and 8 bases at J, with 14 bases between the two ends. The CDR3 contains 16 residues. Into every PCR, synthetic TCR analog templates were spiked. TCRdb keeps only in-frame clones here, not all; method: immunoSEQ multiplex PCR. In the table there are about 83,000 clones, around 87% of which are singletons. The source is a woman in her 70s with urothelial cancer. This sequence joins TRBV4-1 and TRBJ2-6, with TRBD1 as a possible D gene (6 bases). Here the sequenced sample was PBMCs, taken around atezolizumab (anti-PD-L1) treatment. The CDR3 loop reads CASSQERGQRSNVLTF. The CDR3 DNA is TGCGCCAGCAGCCAAGAGCGAGGACAGCGTTCCAACGTCCTGACTTTC.